A selection of T cell receptor beta chains follows, all from one sample in a study of Graves' ophthalmopathy and Graves' hyperthyroidism. TCRdb redid the calling of the multiplex PCR reads with MiXCR, one entry per CDR3 protein. Of 200,000 to 250,000 distinct CDR3 sequences in the sample, about 22% were seen once. The sequenced material came from peripheral blood. The receptors were gathered from a woman aged 45-59 years with Graves' ophthalmopathy. Both conserved end residues are part of each CDR3. A D gene is named only where the DNA matches it firmly. The size entry is marked missing in some rows and otherwise reads once, few, many or a size class.

V	size	D	J	DNA	CDR3
TRBV6-5	many	.	TRBJ2-7	TGTGCCAGCAGCCGAATGGGTACCGAGCAGTACTTC	CASSRMGTEQYF
TRBV29-1	many	TRBD1	TRBJ1-1	TGCAGCGGGGGACAGTCGAACACTGAAGCTTTCTTT	CSGGQSNTEAFF
TRBV12-3/TRBV12-4	many	.	TRBJ2-7	TGTGCCAGCAGTTTACCGGGAGACTGGGACGAGCAGTACTTC	CASSLPGDWDEQYF
TRBV11-1	many	TRBD1	TRBJ1-2	TGTGCCAGCAGTTTTCGGACCGGACAGGTGGGCTACACCTTC	CASSFRTGQVGYTF
TRBV19	many	.	TRBJ2-7	TGTGCCAGTAGTCAGTACCCGGACAGAAACTACGAGCAGTACTTC	CASSQYPDRNYEQYF
TRBV12-3/TRBV12-4	many	.	TRBJ1-2	TGTGCCAGCAGTCCCCAGGTGGGGGGATTGGAGGGCTACACCTTC	CASSPQVGGLEGYTF
TRBV20-1	many	TRBD1	TRBJ2-7	TGCAGTGCTAGAGATGTAACAGGGGGCCCCCACGAGCAGTACTTC	CSARDVTGGPHEQYF
TRBV5-1	few	.	TRBJ2-2	TGCGCCAGCAAGAGTAGGGACACCGGGGAGCTGTTTTTT	CASKSRDTGELFF
TRBV29-1	.	.	TRBJ2-6	TGCAGCGTTGAGGAGGGAACAATTGCCGGGGCCAACGTCCTGACTTTC	CSVEEGTIAGANVLTF
TRBV13	many	.	TRBJ2-6	TGTGCCAGCAGCTTTCTGGAGGGTGCTAAGTCTGGGGCCAACGTCCTGACTTTC	CASSFLEGAKSGANVLTF
TRBV12-3/TRBV12-4	many	.	TRBJ1-2	TGTGCCATTGGGGGGGGGCTTAACTATGGCTACACCTTC	CAIGGGLNYGYTF
TRBV6-2/TRBV6-3	.	TRBD1	TRBJ2-7	TGTGCCAGCAGAATACATGAACCGGGACAGGGCCACGAGCAGTACTTC	CASRIHEPGQGHEQYF
TRBV7-2	.	.	TRBJ1-1	TGTGCCAGCAGCTTCGGGGGGGTAAACACTGAAGCTTTCTTT	CASSFGGVNTEAFF
TRBV16	few	TRBD2	TRBJ2-5	TGTGCCAGCAGCCCTACGACTAGCGGGCTTACCAGGGAGACCCAGTACTTC	CASSPTTSGLTRETQYF
TRBV11-2	few	.	TRBJ1-1	TGTGCCAGCAGCTCGAGACAGGAGAACACTGAAGCTTTCTTT	CASSSRQENTEAFF
TRBV6-5	many	.	TRBJ1-3	TGTGCCAGCAAGACCGGAGGTTCTGGAAACACCATATATTTT	CASKTGGSGNTIYF
TRBV27	many	TRBD1	TRBJ1-2	TGTGCCAGCAGACCTCCCGGGACAGCGTATGGCTACACCTTC	CASRPPGTAYGYTF
TRBV4-1	many	.	TRBJ2-5	TGCGCCAGCAGCCAAGGGGGGTCCCAGGAGACCCAGTACTTC	CASSQGGSQETQYF
TRBV20-1	many	TRBD1	TRBJ2-7	TGCAGCACCGGGACAGGTAATGAGCAGTACTTC	CSTGTGNEQYF
TRBV28	many	TRBD2	TRBJ2-5	TGTGCCAGCACCTGGACGGGAGGTGGAGAGACCCAGTACTTC	CASTWTGGGETQYF
TRBV2	many	.	TRBJ1-6	TGTGCCAGCAGTGAAGCCGAAAATTCACCCCTCCACTTT	CASSEAENSPLHF
TRBV7-2	few	.	TRBJ1-2	TGTGCCAGCAGCTTAGGCGATGGAGGCTACACCTTC	CASSLGDGGYTF
TRBV6-1	many	TRBD2	TRBJ2-5	TGTGCCAGCATTGAGCTAGCGGGAGTGGCGAGAGACCAGTACTTC	CASIELAGVARDQYF
TRBV6-1	many	.	TRBJ1-2	TGTGCCAGCTACAGGACCCTTTCTTACGGCTACACCTTC	CASYRTLSYGYTF
TRBV12-3/TRBV12-4	.	TRBD1	TRBJ1-1	TGTGCCAGCAGTAGACAGGGAATGAACACTGAAGCTTTCTTT	CASSRQGMNTEAFF
TRBV7-9	many	.	TRBJ2-5	TGTGCCAGCAGCTTAACTAGAGGGGGAGAGACCCAGTACTTC	CASSLTRGGETQYF
TRBV11-2	few	.	TRBJ2-1	TGTGCCAGCAGCTTAGATGAGGGCAGGGGAAGCAGTGAGCAGTTCTTC	CASSLDEGRGSSEQFF
TRBV6-1	.	.	TRBJ2-5	TGTGCCAGCTTCTCCCCGCCCTCGGGTACAACCTGGGCAGAGACCCAGTACTTC	CASFSPPSGTTWAETQYF
TRBV20-1	many	.	TRBJ1-2	TGCAGTGCTAGAGACCAACAGTTATATGGCTACACCTTC	CSARDQQLYGYTF
TRBV7-8	many	TRBD1	TRBJ1-3	TGTGCCAGCAGCTGGGACAGGGGGAACACCATATATTTT	CASSWDRGNTIYF
TRBV4-2	.	.	TRBJ1-5	TGTGCCAGCAGCCGATTGAGGGATCAGCCCCAGCATTTT	CASSRLRDQPQHF
TRBV20-1	.	.	TRBJ1-1	TGCAGTGCTAGAGCGGGGGCGCACACTGAAGCTTCCTTT	CSARAGAHTEASF
TRBV29-1	many	TRBD1	TRBJ1-2	TGCAGCACGGACAGGGGAGTAGGAGGCTACACCTTC	CSTDRGVGGYTF
TRBV28	many	.	TRBJ2-6	TGTGCCAGCGGCCGGGACAATCCCCTGGGTGGGGCCAACGTCCTGACTTTC	CASGRDNPLGGANVLTF
TRBV29-1	few	TRBD1	TRBJ2-5	TGCAGCGTTTTCCCGGGACAGGACCAAGAGACCCAGTACTTC	CSVFPGQDQETQYF
TRBV6-5	once	.	TRBJ1-1	TGTGCCAGCAGTTACGGGATGGGGGGGGGCACTGAAGCTTTCTTT	CASSYGMGGGTEAFF
TRBV2	many	.	TRBJ1-1	TGTGCCAGCAGGGGAGCGCGCACTGAAGCTTTCTTT	CASRGARTEAFF
TRBV2	.	.	TRBJ2-2	TGTGCCAGCAGTTACTCGCCCACCGGGGAGCTGTTTTTT	CASSYSPTGELFF
TRBV6-5	many	TRBD1	TRBJ2-5	TGTGCCAGCAGGAGGAGGACAGGAGAAGAGACCCAGTACTTC	CASRRRTGEETQYF